These 22 T cell receptor beta chains were sequenced from one sample in a study of T-cell memory formation after mild COVID-19. A single record per CDR3 protein comes from TCRdb applying MiXCR to the 5' RACE reads. Of around 510,000 distinct CDR3 sequences listed, about 20% are singletons. The sequenced sample was PBMCs or a T cell subset sorted from them (not recorded which). The receptor source for this set is an adult woman who had mild COVID-19 (a few samples of this study predate the infection). Cell type and time point are not known.

This sequence joins TRBV6-6 and TRBJ2-1, with 7 nucleotides matching TRBD1. V lost 5 bases to trimming and J lost 2 bases; unmatched junction nucleotides: 6. The CDR3 extends over 15 amino acids. CDR1 is MNHNY, CDR2 SVGAGI, per germline (reference sequence). CDR3 protein: CASSIDGTAYNEQFF. CDR3 in DNA: TGTGCCAGCAGTATAGACGGGACAGCCTACAATGAGCAGTTCTTC.

The V call is TRBV13, the J call TRBJ2-1, with 13 nucleotides matching TRBD2. With 3 bases clipped from V and 9 bases from J, the junction kept 11 bases outside the gene matches. Germline values: CDR1 PRHDT, CDR2 FYEKMQ (reference sequence). This CDR3 has 17 amino acids. CDR3 residues: CASSFGLAGAASGEQFF. In DNA form, the CDR3 reads TGTGCCAGCAGCTTCGGACTAGCGGGAGCAGCATCCGGTGAGCAGTTCTTC. Full variable domain (rest looked up from reference TRBV13 and TRBJ2-1): AAGVIQSPRHLIKEKRETATLKCYPIPRHDTVYWYQQGPGQDPQFLISFYEKMQSDKGSIPDRFSAQQFSDYHSELNMSSLELGDSALYFCASSFGLAGAASGEQFFGPGTRLTVL.

This clonotype turned up a few times. This sequence joins TRBV4-1 and TRBJ1-6; D may be TRBD1 (6 bases). The CDR3 has 15 amino acids. The germline gives CDR1 MGHRA, CDR2 YSYEKL. The germline V and J ends were trimmed by 1 base and 6 bases, with 10 bases remaining between them. CDR3 bases: TGCGCCAGCAGCCAAGTCAGGGGTGGTAATTCACCCCTCCACTTT. It translates to CASSQVRGGNSPLHF.

The chain joins TRBV29-1 to TRBJ2-5; TRBD1 matches 10 bases. The CDR3 consists of 14 residues. Germline CDR1 reads SQVTM; CDR2 reads ANQGSEA. Trimming removed 6 bases from V and 3 bases from J; junction bases left unmatched: 7. The CDR3 protein is CSVLPGTGEETQYF. CDR3 DNA: TGCAGCGTCCTTCCCGGGACAGGGGAAGAGACCCAGTACTTC. Filled out from reference TRBV29-1 and TRBJ2-5, the complete variable domain reads SAVISQKPSRDICQRGTSLTIQCQVDSQVTMMFWYRQQPGQSLTLIATANQGSEATYESGFVIDKFPISRPNLTFSTLTVSNMSPEDSSIYLCSVLPGTGEETQYFGPGTRLLVL.

In this sample, this clonotype turned up a few times. The chain uses TRBV11-1 and TRBJ2-1; the D is unclear. The CDR3 has 12 amino acids. Trimming cost V 3 bases and J 2 bases, with 2 bases left between them. Germline V gives CDR1 SGHAT, CDR2 FQDESV (reference sequence). The CDR3 bases are TGTGCCAGCAGCTTTGCCTACAATGAGCAGTTCTTC. This gives the protein CASSFAYNEQFF.

This clonotype was detected only a few times. This rearrangement joins TRBV3-1 to TRBJ1-1; weak D call: TRBD1 (5 bases). Trimming removed 4 bases from V and 6 bases from J, with 9 bases in between. The CDR3 length is 12 residues. Germline values: CDR1 LGHDT, CDR2 YNNKEL (reference sequence). The CDR3, as DNA: TGTGCCAGCAGCCGACCGGGGGCTGAAGCTTTCTTT. This translates into CASSRPGAEAFF.

This clonotype turned up a few times. The rearrangement uses TRBV5-1 and TRBJ2-3; 9 nucleotides line up with TRBD2. The V gene's germline CDR1 is SGHRS and CDR2 YFSETQ. CDR3 size: 15 residues. V trimming: 5 bases; J trimming: 3 bases; junction bases outside the gene matches: 7. CDR3 in amino acids: CASSLKRGETDTQYF. DNA for the CDR3: TGCGCCAGCAGTCTTAAGCGGGGGGAGACAGATACGCAGTATTTT. Full variable domain (rest looked up from reference TRBV5-1 and TRBJ2-3): KAGVTQTPRYLIKTRGQQVTLSCSPISGHRSVSWYQQTPGQGLQFLFEYFSETQRNKGNFPGRFSGRQFSNSRSEMNVSTLELGDSALYLCASSLKRGETDTQYFGPGTRLTVL.

This clonotype was found a few times. The genes are TRBV18 and TRBJ2-5; D is perhaps TRBD1 (6 bases). The germline V gene has CDR1 KGHSH and CDR2 LQKENI. The CDR3 contains 16 residues. Trimming removed 2 bases at V and 2 bases at J, with 15 bases between. CDR3 in DNA: TGTGCCAGCTCACCAGTCGTGGGGGCTACGCAAGAGACCCAGTACTTC. This sequence encodes CASSPVVGATQETQYF.

Ten or more counts support this clonotype. The rearrangement links TRBV11-3 to TRBJ2-1; 16 positions match TRBD2. Germline-derived CDR1 and CDR2 are SGHNT and YENEEA. The V segment lost 5 bases and the J segment 2 bases; nucleotides outside the gene matches: 12. The CDR3 extends over 20 amino acids. CDR3 sequence reads: CASSPRRGLAGGSAYNEQFF. The DNA of the CDR3 is TGTGCCAGCAGCCCCCGGAGGGGACTAGCGGGAGGGAGCGCCTACAATGAGCAGTTCTTC. Full variable domain (remainder filled in from reference TRBV11-3 and TRBJ2-1): EAGVVQSPRYKIIEKKQPVAFWCNPISGHNTLYWYLQNLGQGPELLIRYENEEAVDDSQLPKDRFSAERLKGVDSTLKIQPAELGDSAVYLCASSPRRGLAGGSAYNEQFFGPGTRLTVL.

This clonotype was observed a few times. This chain connects TRBV12-3 or TRBV12-4 to TRBJ2-7, with 8 bases aligning to TRBD2. The J segment lost 0 bases and the V segment lost 0 bases, leaving 4 bases of the junction unmatched. The CDR3 is 16 residues long. The CDR3 region is CASSLAGGRSSYEQYF. In nucleotides, the CDR3 is TGTGCCAGCAGTTTAGCGGGCGGGAGGTCCTCCTACGAGCAGTACTTC.

This chain's CDR3 is CASSYFGTSGGDTQYF. The DNA for the CDR3 is TGCGCCAGCAGCTATTTCGGGACTAGCGGGGGAGATACGCAGTATTTT. V usage is TRBV5-1 and J usage is TRBJ2-3, with 14 bases that match TRBD2. The germline CDR1 and CDR2 sequences are SGHRS and YFSETQ. Losses at the gene ends were 3 bases for V and 5 bases for J; bases not matched to a gene: 5. CDR3 length equals 16 residues. Using reference TRBV5-1 and TRBJ2-3 for the parts outside the CDR3, the full variable domain is KAGVTQTPRYLIKTRGQQVTLSCSPISGHRSVSWYQQTPGQGLQFLFEYFSETQRNKGNFPGRFSGRQFSNSRSEMNVSTLELGDSALYLCASSYFGTSGGDTQYFGPGTRLTVL.

The V and J genes are TRBV5-1 and TRBJ1-2; 7 bases map to TRBD1. CDR1 is SGHRS, CDR2 YFSETQ, per germline. J lost 5 bases, V lost 4 bases, and 14 bases had no gene match. The CDR3 contains 16 residues. For the CDR3, the DNA is TGCGCCAGCAGCGGAACTGACAGGGATTCCCCTTATGGCTACACCTTC. Translation: CASSGTDRDSPYGYTF.

This clonotype was seen a handful of times. CDR3 in amino acids: CAISDPHDHSNQPQHF. DNA of the CDR3: TGTGCCATCAGTGACCCCCACGACCATAGCAATCAGCCCCAGCATTTT. The chain joins TRBV10-3 to TRBJ1-5, with D unresolved. The CDR3 consists of 16 residues. V was pared by 3 bases and J by 0 bases, with 12 bases between. CDR1 and CDR2 (germline): ENHRY, SYGVKD.

Only a few counts were recorded for this clonotype. The chain is built from TRBV18 and TRBJ2-5, with 8 nucleotides matching TRBD1. CDR3 length: 17 residues. Trimming removed 3 bases from V and 2 bases from J; junction bases left unmatched: 11. CDR1 is KGHSH and CDR2 is LQKENI in the germline V gene. CDR3 bases: TGTGCCAGCTCACCTCGCAAGACACAGGGGGGACAAGAGACCCAGTACTTC. It specifies CASSPRKTQGGQETQYF.

There are a few counts of this clonotype. J is TRBJ2-3 and V is TRBV12-3 or TRBV12-4, with TRBD2 as a possible D gene (6 bases). The V and J ends lost 6 bases and 0 bases respectively, with 13 bases between them. The length of the CDR3 is 15 residues. CDR3 amino acids: CASRMGGASTDTQYF. In nucleotides, the CDR3 is TGTGCCAGCAGGATGGGCGGGGCAAGCACAGATACGCAGTATTTT.

This chain uses TRBV7-6 with TRBJ1-6; possibly TRBD1 for D (6 bases). The CDR3 has 17 amino acids. Trimming took off 5 bases at V and 7 bases at J, with 21 bases between the two ends. Per the germline V gene, CDR1 is SGHVS and CDR2 is FNYEAQ. CDR3 coding DNA: TGTGCCAGCAGCCTCCAGGGCAGGGGCGTCCCCAATTCACCCCTCCACTTT. Translating it yields CASSLQGRGVPNSPLHF. Full variable domain (remainder filled in from reference TRBV7-6 and TRBJ1-6): GAGVSQSPRYKVTKRGQDVALRCDPISGHVSLYWYRQALGQGPEFLTYFNYEAQQDKSGLPNDRFSAERPEGSISTLTIQRTEQRDSAMYRCASSLQGRGVPNSPLHFGNGTRLTVT.

In this sample, this clonotype turned up a few times. The chain has TRBV12-3 or TRBV12-4 and TRBJ2-7; 8 positions match TRBD1. The trim removed 5 bases at V and 3 bases at J, leaving 9 bases unmatched. This CDR3 region has 15 residues. The DNA for the CDR3 is TGTGCCAGCAGTCCAGGACAGGGTTTAGGCTACGAGCAGTACTTC. Translated, it gives CASSPGQGLGYEQYF.

This clonotype has more than one count but fewer than ten. This chain connects TRBV7-3 to TRBJ2-7, with a tentative D call TRBD2 (5 bases). Trimming shortened V by 5 bases and J by 6 bases, and 14 bases separated the two germline ends. This CDR3 has 13 amino acids. Germline assignment: CDR1 SGHTA and CDR2 FQGTGA. CDR3 sequence reads: CASSALDFGEQYF. The CDR3 DNA is TGTGCCAGCAGCGCTCTGGACTTCGGCGAGCAGTACTTC. Variable domain in full (rest from reference TRBV7-3 and TRBJ2-7): GAGVSQTPSNKVTEKGKYVELRCDPISGHTALYWYRQSLGQGPEFLIYFQGTGAADDSGLPNDRFFAVRPEGSVSTLKIQRTERGDSAVYLCASSALDFGEQYFGPGTRLTVT.

The J gene is TRBJ1-5, the V gene TRBV5-6; 9 bases align to TRBD1. J gave up 0 bases and V 3 bases, and 4 bases lay outside the gene matches. The germline V gene encodes CDR1 SGHDT and CDR2 YYEEEE. CDR3 length: 16 amino acids. The CDR3 sequence is CASSSGTGYSNQPQHF. For the CDR3, the DNA is TGTGCCAGCAGCTCCGGGACAGGGTATAGCAATCAGCCCCAGCATTTT.

In this sample, this clonotype turned up a few times. The CDR3 spells CASSLAGNEKLFF. In DNA form, the CDR3 reads TGTGCCAGCAGCTTGGCGGGCAATGAAAAACTGTTTTTT. V usage is TRBV5-5 and J usage is TRBJ1-4, with D uncertain. Per the germline V gene, CDR1 is SGHKS and CDR2 is YYEKEE (reference sequence). V lost 0 bases and J lost 5, with 5 bases in between. This CDR3 is 13 amino acids long.

This clonotype was counted only a few times. The genes are TRBV10-2 and TRBJ2-7, with 8 bases lining up with TRBD1. Germline CDR1 WSHSY, CDR2 SAAADI. The J segment lost 10 bases and the V segment lost 4 bases, leaving 3 bases of the junction unmatched. CDR3 size: 11 residues. Written as DNA, the CDR3 is TGCGCCAGCAGTGGGGGGACAGGACAGTACTTC. This sequence encodes CASSGGTGQYF.

The chain joins TRBV24-1 to TRBJ2-2; D is undetermined. CDR3 length equals 16 residues. V dropped 4 bases and J dropped 1 base, with 12 bases sitting between them. Germline values: CDR1 KGHDR, CDR2 SFDVKD. CDR3 in amino acids: CATSDEGRLNTGELFF. The CDR3 bases are TGTGCCACCAGTGACGAAGGACGGTTGAACACCGGGGAGCTGTTTTTT.